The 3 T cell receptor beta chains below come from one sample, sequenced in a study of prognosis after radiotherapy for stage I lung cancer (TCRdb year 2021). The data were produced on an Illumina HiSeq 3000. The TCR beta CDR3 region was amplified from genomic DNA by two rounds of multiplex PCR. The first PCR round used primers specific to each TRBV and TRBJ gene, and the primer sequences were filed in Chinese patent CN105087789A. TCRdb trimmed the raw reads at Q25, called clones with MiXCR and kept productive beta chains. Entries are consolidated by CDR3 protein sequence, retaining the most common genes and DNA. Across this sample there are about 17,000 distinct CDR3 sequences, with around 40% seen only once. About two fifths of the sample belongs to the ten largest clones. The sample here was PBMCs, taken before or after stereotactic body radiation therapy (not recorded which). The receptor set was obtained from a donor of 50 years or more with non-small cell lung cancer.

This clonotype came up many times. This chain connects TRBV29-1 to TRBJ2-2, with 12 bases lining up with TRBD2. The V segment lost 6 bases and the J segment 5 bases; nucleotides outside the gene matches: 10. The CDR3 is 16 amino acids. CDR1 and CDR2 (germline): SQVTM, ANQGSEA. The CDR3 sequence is CSVNPGLAGLTGELFF. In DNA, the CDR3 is TGCAGCGTGAACCCAGGACTAGCGGGACTTACCGGGGAGCTGTTTTTT.

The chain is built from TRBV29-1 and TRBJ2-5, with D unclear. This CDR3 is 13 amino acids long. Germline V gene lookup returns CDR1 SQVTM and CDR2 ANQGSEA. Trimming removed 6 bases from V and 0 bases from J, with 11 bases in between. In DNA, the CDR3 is TGCAGCGTGAAGGGCCCGCACCAAGAGACCCAGTACTTC. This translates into CSVKGPHQETQYF.

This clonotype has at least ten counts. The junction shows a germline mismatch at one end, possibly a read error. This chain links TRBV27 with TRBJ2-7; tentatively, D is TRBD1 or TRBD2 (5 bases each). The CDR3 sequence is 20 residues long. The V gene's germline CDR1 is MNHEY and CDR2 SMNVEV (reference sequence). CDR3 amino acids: CASSLLVPPRGAWPAYEQYF. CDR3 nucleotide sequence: TGCGCCAGCAGTTTATTGGTCCCGCCCAGAGGGGCCTGGCCCGCCTACGAGCAGTACTTC.